These 6 T cell receptor beta chains were all obtained from the same sample, sequenced in a study of cytomegalovirus exposure and HLA in healthy donors. The PCR had 60 Vbeta and 13 Jbeta primers. Sequencing was performed with immunoSEQ multiplex PCR; in TCRdb, only in-frame clones are kept and a portion is missing. This table holds fewer than 60,000 clones, approximately 75% found once. The material sequenced was PBMCs. The receptors shown here come from a woman aged 40-49 years in good health and CMV-seropositive.

The chain has TRBV4-1 and TRBJ1-1, with D unclear. V lost 3 bases to trimming and J lost 7 bases, with 6 bases between them. The CDR3 consists of 11 residues. Germline V CDR1 and CDR2: MGHRA, YSYEKL. The CDR3 nucleotides are TGCGCCAGCAGCCAGGCCAGTGAAGCTTTCTTT. As protein: CASSQASEAFF.

This clone was found a few times. This chain connects TRBV11-2 to TRBJ2-7; weak D call: TRBD2 (5 bases). Germline CDR1 SGHAT, CDR2 FQNNGV. With 5 bases removed from V and 4 bases from J, the gap between germline ends came to 9 bases. The CDR3 totals 12 residues. The CDR3 region has the DNA TGTGCCAGCAGCCCTACTAGTTACGAGCAGTACTTC. It codes for CASSPTSYEQYF.

This chain connects TRBV4-2 to TRBJ1-2; D remains ambiguous. CDR1 and CDR2 from the germline V gene are LGHNA and YNFKEQ. Trimming cost V 0 bases and J 10 bases, with 15 bases left between them. The CDR3 contains 14 residues. The CDR3 bases are TGTGCCAGCAGCCAAGATCGAGACACCTCCGACTACACCTTC. This codes for CASSQDRDTSDYTF.

The V call is TRBV5-3, the J call TRBJ2-1, with 12 bases that match TRBD1. Being an ORF, TRBV5-3 has a function that is uncertain. The J segment lost 7 bases and the V segment lost 3 bases, leaving 5 bases of the junction unmatched. This CDR3 has 15 residues. The CDR3 DNA sequence: TGTGCCAGAAGCTGGGACAGGGGGCAGGAGAATGAGCAGTTCTTC. Its translation: CARSWDRGQENEQFF.

This clone showed up just a few times. The rearrangement joins TRBV6-1 to TRBJ1-3; 7 bases align to TRBD1. The germline CDR1 and CDR2 sequences are MNHNS and SASEGT. V shed 8 bases, J shed 9 bases, and the junction held 7 bases outside the gene matches. The CDR3 length is 12 residues. CDR3 bases: TGTGCCAGCTCCGGGACAGTCAGCACCATATATTTT. Its protein is CASSGTVSTIYF.

The chain is built from TRBV20-1 and TRBJ2-1, with D tentatively TRBD2 (6 bases). The CDR3 spans 11 residues. The V end was cut by 3 bases, the J end by 6 bases, with 6 bases between. Germline lookup yields CDR1 DFQATT and CDR2 SNEGSKA (reference sequence). The CDR3: CSASSGNEQFF. CDR3 DNA sequence: TGCAGTGCTAGTAGCGGCAATGAGCAGTTCTTC.